This T cell receptor (beta chain) was captured by sequencing in a study of TIL therapy for anti-PD-1-resistant metastatic lung cancer. Whole-study context: By whole-exome sequencing, median non-synonymous tumor mutation burden was roughly 1.6 mutations per megabase.

Time point indicated: pre-treatment sample, taken before nivolumab and TIL therapy. Enrollment ran from October 2017 to early 2020. About this clone: Its antigen is still unknown.

General observations from the study: The baseline peripheral repertoire was partially replaced by infused TIL clonotypes that later decayed. This highly selected cohort may not generalize to typical lung cancer patients.

Sequencing used immunoSEQ v3. The repertoire was sequenced with immunoSEQ multiplex PCR; TCRdb's copy has only in-frame clones and lacks some. The sample lists about 53,000 clones; over 70% were seen once. The V gene's germline CDR1 is MNHEY and CDR2 SVGAGI. The CDR3 has 14 amino acids. V gave up 8 bases and J gave up 6 bases; unmatched junction bases: 8. The source is a person aged 30 to 80 with non-small cell lung cancer. The sequenced sample was blood, obtained at baseline. The V and J genes are TRBV6-5 and TRBJ1-5; 9 bases agree with TRBD1. The CDR3 protein is CASGPGQGSQPQHF. The CDR3, as DNA: TGTGCCAGCGGCCCGGGACAGGGAAGTCAGCCCCAGCATTTT.